This T cell receptor beta chain emerged from a study of blood T cell repertoires in COVID-19. Study overall: The United States, Italy and Spain were the sources of the acute and convalescent COVID-19 samples.

In the source study's methods: Reference gene primer amplification yielded estimated nucleated cell counts. The table came from immunoSEQ multiplex PCR; TCRdb's copy has only in-frame clones and leaves some out. That table furnishes V, J and clone size, whereas the DNA furnished D and trimming. This table has around 260,000 clones, approximately 90% appearing once. Trimming shortened V by 8 bases and J by 3 bases, and 14 bases separated the two germline ends. The CDR3 totals 13 residues. CDR1 is SNHLY and CDR2 is FYNNEI in the germline V gene. The chain has TRBV2 and TRBJ2-7; D is perhaps TRBD1 (6 bases). This clonotype was obtained from a woman aged 25 to 39 with COVID-19, enrolled during active disease. The sequencing input was peripheral blood. As DNA, the CDR3 is TGTGCCAGCGCAGGGGAAGGAAACTACGAGCAGTACTTC. Translating gives CASAGEGNYEQYF. The full variable domain, its missing parts supplied by reference TRBV2 and TRBJ2-7, is EPEVTQTPSHQVTQMGQEVILRCVPISNHLYFYWYRQILGQKVEFLVSFYNNEISEKSEIFDDQFSVERPDGSNFTLKIRSTKLEDSAMYFCASAGEGNYEQYFGPGTRLTVT.